The 18 T cell receptor beta chains presented below share a single source sample, sequenced in a study of blood T cell repertoires in COVID-19. Clones were sequenced by immunoSEQ multiplex PCR, and TCRdb holds only the in-frame ones, with some missing. The sample lists 350,000 to 450,000 clones; approximately 81% were seen once. Sequenced input: peripheral blood. These receptors originate from a woman between 18 and 30 years old with acute or convalescent COVID-19.

The V call is TRBV7-3, the J call TRBJ2-2; 10 nucleotides agree with TRBD1. CDR1 is SGHTA and CDR2 is FQGTGA in the germline V gene. V was clipped by 5 bases and J by 4 bases; unmatched bases: 10. The CDR3 is 17 amino acids. The CDR3 nucleotides are TGTGCCAGCAGCCCTAAACGGGGACAGGGGCGCACCGGGGAGCTGTTTTTT. Translated: CASSPKRGQGRTGELFF.

This clone was detected once. The rearrangement links TRBV10-3 to TRBJ2-3, with D possibly TRBD1 on 6 matching bases. V lost 0 bases and J lost 2, with 12 bases in between. CDR3 size: 16 residues. Germline CDR1 is ENHRY and CDR2 is SYGVKD. Written as DNA, the CDR3 is TGTGCCATCAGTGAGTCGGGGCGGACAGTCACAGATACGCAGTATTTT. Encoded protein: CAISESGRTVTDTQYF.

This chain uses TRBV24-1 with TRBJ2-1, with 7 positions matching TRBD1. The CDR3 extends over 14 amino acids. J was trimmed by 3 bases and V by 10 bases; bases with no gene match: 8. Germline V gene data show CDR1 as KGHDR and CDR2 as SFDVKD. CDR3 sequence (DNA): TGTGCCACTGCACAGGGGTTTAACTACAATGAGCAGTTCTTC. Translated, it gives CATAQGFNYNEQFF.

The rearrangement links TRBV15 to TRBJ1-2; D not certain. In germline, CDR1 is LNHNV, CDR2 YYDKDF (reference sequence). There are 14 residues in the CDR3. V was pared by 1 base and J by 8 bases, with 14 bases between. The CDR3 reads CATSRAGSSGGYTF. DNA for the CDR3: TGTGCCACCAGCAGAGCCGGGAGTAGCGGAGGCTACACCTTC.

The chain couples TRBV6-5 to TRBJ2-1; 9 positions match TRBD2. J gave up 10 bases and V 0 bases, and 7 bases lay outside the gene matches. Germline loops: CDR1 MNHEY, CDR2 SVGAGI. The CDR3 is made up of 15 amino acids. CDR3 DNA: TGTGCCAGCAGTTACTCGGGGACTAGCCAGGGGGAGCAGTTCTTC. Translating gives CASSYSGTSQGEQFF.

V gene TRBV6-5 combines with J gene TRBJ1-5; possible D gene TRBD1, 5 bases. CDR3 size: 14 residues. Trimming cost V 2 bases and J 5 bases, with 10 bases left between them. Germline assignment: CDR1 MNHEY and CDR2 SVGAGI. The CDR3 loop is CASSYGGEDQPQHF. CDR3 nucleotide sequence: TGTGCCAGCAGTTACGGGGGGGAAGATCAGCCCCAGCATTTT.

The genes are TRBV19 and TRBJ1-1; 7 bases agree with TRBD1. The germline V gene encodes CDR1 LNHDA and CDR2 SQIVND (reference sequence). CDR3 size: 14 residues. The J segment lost 7 bases and the V segment lost 5 bases, leaving 10 bases of the junction unmatched. DNA of the CDR3: TGTGCCAGTAGTCCTGTGGAGGGGGCGGGTGAAGCTTTCTTT. Its translation is CASSPVEGAGEAFF.

The chain is built from TRBV11-3 and TRBJ2-7; TRBD1 agrees at 7 bases. Germline trimming cut 4 bases from V and 2 bases from J; bases unmatched to any gene: 5. Germline values: CDR1 SGHNT, CDR2 YENEEA. CDR3 size: 14 residues. CDR3 loop: CASSSGQDAYEQYF. As DNA, the CDR3 is TGTGCCAGCAGCTCTGGACAGGACGCCTACGAGCAGTACTTC. The complete variable domain, with remaining parts taken from reference TRBV11-3 and TRBJ2-7, reads EAGVVQSPRYKIIEKKQPVAFWCNPISGHNTLYWYLQNLGQGPELLIRYENEEAVDDSQLPKDRFSAERLKGVDSTLKIQPAELGDSAVYLCASSSGQDAYEQYFGPGTRLTVT.

The rearrangement links TRBV19 to TRBJ1-5; maybe TRBD1 (6 bases). The germline V and J ends were trimmed by 3 bases and 2 bases, with 17 bases remaining between them. This CDR3 has 17 residues. CDR1 and CDR2 (germline): LNHDA, SQIVND (reference sequence). CDR3 amino acids: CASSIQQGVGGNQPQHF. The CDR3, as DNA: TGTGCCAGTAGTATTCAACAGGGAGTTGGGGGCAATCAGCCCCAGCATTTT.

The V call is TRBV21-1, the J call TRBJ2-2; the listed D gene, TRBD2, was not tested against the DNA. TRBV21-1 is an annotated pseudogene. The CDR3 totals 23 residues. The DNA of the CDR3 is TGTGCCAGCAGCATAAACCGGGACAGGGGCGACGTTGGGACTAGCGGGAGGACCGGGGAGCTGTTTTTT. It is translated as CASSINRDRGDVGTSGRTGELFF.

The CDR3 spells CASSQTTGANYGYTF. DNA of the CDR3: TGCGCCAGCAGCCAGACAACAGGGGCTAACTATGGCTACACCTTC. The chain is built from TRBV4-1 and TRBJ1-2; 7 bases match TRBD1. The CDR3 loop spans 15 amino acids. CDR1 and CDR2 from the germline V gene are MGHRA and YSYEKL. The V gene end was trimmed by 3 bases and the J gene end by 0 bases; junction bases not matched to a gene: 4.

This clone has just one count. The chain has TRBV4-1 and TRBJ1-5; TRBD1 might be the D (6 bases). V gave up 3 bases and J gave up 4 bases, with 13 bases separating them. CDR3 size: 15 residues. Germline lookup yields CDR1 MGHRA and CDR2 YSYEKL. The CDR3 DNA sequence: TGCGCCAGCAGCCAGATCGGACAGAAAAATCAGCCCCAGCATTTT. Amino acids: CASSQIGQKNQPQHF.

The chain couples TRBV5-6 to TRBJ1-2; D gene uncertain. Trimming removed 6 bases at V and 8 bases at J, with 17 bases between. CDR1 is SGHDT, CDR2 YYEEEE, per germline. The CDR3 has 13 residues. The CDR3 is CASTQGGMEGYTF. The DNA for the CDR3 is TGTGCCAGCACCCAAGGCGGAATGGAAGGCTACACCTTC.

The V gene is TRBV11-2, the J gene TRBJ2-1; 14 positions agree with TRBD2. CDR3 size: 18 residues. V dropped 5 bases and J dropped 0; count of bases not matched to a gene: 6. Germline-derived CDR1 and CDR2 are SGHAT and FQNNGV. CDR3 amino acids: CASSLRLAGGTSYNEQFF. In DNA, the CDR3 is TGTGCCAGCAGCCTGAGACTAGCGGGGGGGACCTCCTACAATGAGCAGTTCTTC.

The chain uses TRBV7-3 and TRBJ1-6, with D perhaps matching TRBD1 (5 bases). The V gene's germline CDR1 is SGHTA and CDR2 FQGTGA. The V and J ends lost 3 bases and 6 bases respectively, with 9 bases between them. This CDR3 region has 14 residues. CDR3 amino acids: CASSFDSLNSPLHF. The CDR3 region has the DNA TGTGCCAGCAGCTTCGACAGCCTTAATTCACCCCTCCACTTT.

This clone was counted a single time. The V call is TRBV11-3, the J call TRBJ2-1; TRBD2 agrees at 8 bases. The J segment lost 5 bases and the V segment lost 3 bases, leaving 9 bases of the junction unmatched. Germline V gives CDR1 SGHNT, CDR2 YENEEA. This CDR3 has 16 residues. The CDR3 DNA sequence: TGTGCCAGCAGCTTCGGTGGAGCGGGAGTTAACAATGAGCAGTTCTTC. Amino acids: CASSFGGAGVNNEQFF.

The chain combines TRBV4-2 with TRBJ1-2; D possibly corresponds to TRBD1 (5 bases). The CDR3 is made up of 16 amino acids. Germline CDR1 LGHNA, CDR2 YNFKEQ. Trimming shortened V by 1 base and J by 12 bases, and 24 bases separated the two germline ends. The CDR3 sequence: CASSQVSGGFLSENTF. Here the CDR3 DNA reads TGTGCCAGCAGCCAAGTGAGCGGGGGTTTTTTGAGTGAGAACACCTTC.

This chain links TRBV28 with TRBJ1-5, with 11 positions matching TRBD1. Germline V gives CDR1 MDHEN, CDR2 SYDVKM. The CDR3 has 16 residues. V was clipped by 3 bases and J by 2 bases; unmatched bases: 3. CDR3 sequence: CASSLGQGDGNQPQHF. The CDR3 DNA reads TGTGCCAGCAGTTTGGGACAGGGGGATGGCAATCAGCCCCAGCATTTT. Complete variable domain (other parts from reference TRBV28 and TRBJ1-5): DVKVTQSSRYLVKRTGEKVFLECVQDMDHENMFWYRQDPGLGLRLIYFSYDVKMKEKGDIPEGYSVSREKKERFSLILESASTNQTSMYLCASSLGQGDGNQPQHFGDGTRLSIL.